Here is one TCR beta chain with its context. This clone was seen more than once but under ten times. Its antigen specificity is not known. Base-call qualities are not available, and no considerably larger clone is one nucleotide away. This specimen includes other DNA sequences encoding the same CDR3. This sample stems from a study of TIL therapy for anti-PD-1-resistant metastatic lung cancer (TCRdb year 2021). Looking at the study overall: Before any PD-1/PD-L1 blockade was given, tumors were harvested, nivolumab was then administered, and patients who progressed went on to receive lymphodepletion, an infusion of expanded TIL, and IL-2. Enrolled patients had a median age of around 50 years (range roughly 35-85) and a median tumor PD-L1 proportion score of approximately 6.6%. Most of the cohort had lung adenocarcinoma, a handful of tumors were EGFR-mutant and two were ALK-rearranged, and half of the patients were current or former smokers. A median non-synonymous tumor mutation burden of more than 1.2 mutations per megabase was determined across the cohort by whole-exome sequencing. Tumor and peripheral blood T cell receptor beta sequencing was used to track clonotypes across tumor, expanded TIL product and serial blood samples.

TCR beta CDR3 regions were amplified from genomic DNA by bias-controlled multiplex PCR with the immunoSEQ v3 hsTCRB kit. TCR libraries were sequenced on an Illumina NextSeq 500 to about 2 million read pairs for survey level or roughly 4.5-6 million for deep level. Regarding the original processing steps: Clonality was reported by immunoSEQ Analyzer software, which also assigned V, D and J genes and filtered out non-productive sequences. Repertoires were compared by productive Simpson clonality and by the Morisita overlap index of productive TRB rearrangements between infused TIL and blood. Absolute clonotype counts in blood were estimated by multiplying the lymphocyte count by the CD3+ fraction and by the productive frequency of the clone. TCRdb holds this immuneACCESS table with in-frame rearrangements only. Some clones are missing; in checked studies, unresolved V genes explain under half, and the rest has no known cause. That table furnishes V, J and clone size, whereas the DNA furnished D and trimming. The sample has about 50,000 clones on record, 80% to 90% of them singletons. Of the sample, around 5% falls within the top ten clones.

The sample's time point label, decoded: pre-treatment sample, taken before nivolumab and TIL therapy. Between October 2017 and early 2020, a dual-center phase I trial enrolled adults who had stage 4 NSCLC. Samples were obtained from a single-arm, open-label phase I trial in which tumor-infiltrating lymphocyte therapy with nivolumab was evaluated in advanced non-small cell lung cancer. Blood mononuclear cells from EDTA tubes were separated on a Ficoll gradient and snap-frozen as pellets, and DNA was extracted from the cells using a Qiagen mini-prep kit. What the study reported, not specific to this receptor: The study protocol defined all tumor marker inferences as exploratory. Generalizability was limited because the cohort was highly selected, with more treatment-naive, never-smoker and oncogene-addicted patients included than is typical. The baseline peripheral repertoire was partially replaced by infused TIL clonotypes, which then decayed over months, and no apparent association between persistence and response was found.

CDR1 and CDR2, looked up from the germline V gene (reference sequence), are MNHEY and SMNVEV. The CDR3 sequence holds 11 residues, the cysteine and phenylalanine included. Here the CDR3 DNA is all that survives: 33 bases in frame from base 1. V and J are truncated by 3 bases and 5 bases respectively, leaving an intervening sequence of 4 bases. This sample comprised blood, obtained at baseline. Recombination connected TRBV27 to TRBJ2-5, with the D gene call left open. The origin of this receptor is a person aged 25-85 years with non-small cell lung cancer. Read as DNA, the sequence is TGTGCCAGCAGTTTGGGGGAGACCCAGTACTTC. The translation is CASSLGETQYF.